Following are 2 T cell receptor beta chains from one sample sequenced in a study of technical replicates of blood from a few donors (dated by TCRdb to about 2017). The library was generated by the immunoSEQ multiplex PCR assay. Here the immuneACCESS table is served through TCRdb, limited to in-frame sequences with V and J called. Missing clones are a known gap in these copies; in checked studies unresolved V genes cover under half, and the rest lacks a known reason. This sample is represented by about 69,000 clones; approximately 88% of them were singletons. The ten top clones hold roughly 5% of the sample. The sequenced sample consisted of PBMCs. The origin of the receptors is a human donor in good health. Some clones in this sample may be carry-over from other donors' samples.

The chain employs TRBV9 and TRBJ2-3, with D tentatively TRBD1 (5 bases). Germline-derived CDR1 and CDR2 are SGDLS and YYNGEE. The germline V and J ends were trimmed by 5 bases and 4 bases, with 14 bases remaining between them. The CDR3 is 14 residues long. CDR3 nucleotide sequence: TGTGCCAGCAGTGAAAAGGGGTGGGCAGATACGCAGTATTTT. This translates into CASSEKGWADTQYF.

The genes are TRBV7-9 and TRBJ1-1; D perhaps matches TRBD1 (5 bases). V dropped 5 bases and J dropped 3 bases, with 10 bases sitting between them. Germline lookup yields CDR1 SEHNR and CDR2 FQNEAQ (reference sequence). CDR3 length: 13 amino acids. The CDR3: CASSLGGDTEAFF. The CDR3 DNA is TGTGCCAGCAGCCTGGGGGGGGACACTGAAGCTTTCTTT.